The present TCR beta chain was sequenced within a study of cytomegalovirus exposure and HLA in healthy donors. Study-wide points: Some highly shared sequence variants likely arose as a pipeline artifact. Most TCR sequences were seen very rarely across donors, but some public TCRs occurred in many. TCR beta V- and J-gene trimming, according to a later analysis, was linked to a missense DCLRE1C variant.

V was pared by 3 bases and J by 0 bases, with 10 bases between. CDR1 SGHNT and CDR2 YYREEE come from the germline V gene (reference sequence). The CDR3 totals 16 residues. This PCR relied on a set of 60 Vbeta primers and 13 Jbeta primers. Assay used: immunoSEQ multiplex PCR; TCRdb lists only in-frame clones, some missing. In the table there are around 150,000 clones, 75% of which are singletons. With respect to this clone: The antigen is unknown.

The sequenced material came from PBMCs. The chain has TRBV5-4 and TRBJ1-6, with D hard to call. The source is a woman between 50 and 59 years old in good health and CMV-seropositive. The CDR3 reads CASSSRPSSYNSPLHF. CDR3 in DNA: TGTGCCAGCAGCTCCAGGCCGAGCTCCTATAATTCACCCCTCCACTTT. Combining the CDR3 with reference TRBV5-4 and TRBJ1-6 gives the whole variable domain ETGVTQSPTHLIKTRGQQVTLRCSSQSGHNTVSWYQQALGQGPQFIFQYYREEENGRGNFPPRFSGLQFPNYSSELNVNALELDDSALYLCASSSRPSSYNSPLHFGNGTRLTVT.